The 21 T cell receptor beta chains below were found in one sample sequenced in a study of T cell responses to AZD1222 COVID-19 vaccine. Repertoires were generated with immunoSEQ multiplex PCR, while TCRdb's copy carries only in-frame clones and drops some. The table includes around 160,000 clones, roughly 94% detected once. Source: peripheral blood, taken 28 days after the second AZD1222 dose. All receptors come from an adult who received the AZD1222 COVID-19 vaccine.

The chain has TRBV3-1 (or the pseudogene TRBV3-2) and TRBJ1-5; no definite D call. Germline assignment: CDR1 LGHDT and CDR2 YNNKEL (reference sequence). V lost 3 bases, J lost 2 bases, and 11 bases lay in between. The CDR3 runs to 15 residues. In DNA, the CDR3 is TGTGCCAGCAGCCAGTCTCTACGGGGCAATCAGCCCCAGCATTTT. The encoded protein is CASSQSLRGNQPQHF.

This clone turned up a few times. CDR3 sequence reads: CASSPWVHGNTEAFF. In DNA, the CDR3 is TGTGCCAGCAGCCCCTGGGTCCACGGGAACACTGAAGCTTTCTTT. The rearrangement joins TRBV9 to TRBJ1-1; D is undetermined. The germline V gene has CDR1 SGDLS and CDR2 YYNGEE. V was shortened by 4 bases and J by 1 base, with 14 bases between the two germline ends. The CDR3 length is 15 residues.

The rearrangement uses TRBV6-1 and TRBJ1-1; no reliable D call. This CDR3 has 13 amino acids. V was cut by 2 bases and J by 1 base, with 5 bases left in between. The germline CDR1 and CDR2 sequences are MNHNS and SASEGT. CDR3 bases: TGTGCCAGCAGTGAACACCCGAACACTGAAGCTTTCTTT. It codes for CASSEHPNTEAFF.

The chain carries TRBV5-6 and TRBJ1-4; D not certain. V was shortened by 1 base and J by 1 base, with 5 bases between the two germline ends. This CDR3 is 14 amino acids long. The V gene's germline CDR1 is SGHDT and CDR2 YYEEEE. In DNA, the CDR3 is TGTGCCAGCAGCTTGTGGGAAACTAATGAAAAACTGTTTTTT. It specifies CASSLWETNEKLFF. The whole variable domain, remainder taken from reference TRBV5-6 and TRBJ1-4, is DAGVTQSPTHLIKTRGQQVTLRCSPKSGHDTVSWYQQALGQGPQFIFQYYEEEERQRGNFPDRFSGHQFPNYSSELNVNALLLGDSALYLCASSLWETNEKLFFGSGTQLSVL.

The chain has TRBV6-5 and TRBJ2-5; TRBD1 agrees at 11 bases. With V trimmed by 8 bases and J by 4 bases, 3 bases remained unmatched. Germline CDR1 MNHEY, CDR2 SVGAGI. The CDR3 has 13 residues. The CDR3: CASGQGAGETQYF. In DNA, the CDR3 is TGTGCCAGCGGACAGGGGGCGGGAGAGACCCAGTACTTC.

This chain uses TRBV19 with TRBJ2-7; 9 bases map to TRBD2. The CDR3 is 15 residues long. Unmatched junction bases numbered 6, after V lost 2 bases and J lost 4 bases. Germline V CDR1 and CDR2: LNHDA, SQIVND (reference sequence). The CDR3 DNA is TGTGCCAGTAGTATATATGCGGGGGGGCCTTACGAGCAGTACTTC. Its translation: CASSIYAGGPYEQYF.

The rearrangement uses TRBV9 and TRBJ2-7; 7 bases are shared with TRBD1. The V and J ends lost 4 bases and 5 bases, in that order; junction bases with no gene match: 3. The CDR3 extends over 12 amino acids. In germline, CDR1 is SGDLS, CDR2 YYNGEE. The CDR3 bases are TGTGCCAGCAGCCCAAGGGGGCACGAGCAGTACTTC. Translated, it gives CASSPRGHEQYF.

The chain uses TRBV6-5 and TRBJ1-2; D might be TRBD1 (5 bases). The V end was cut by 0 bases, the J end by 5 bases, with 13 bases between. Germline values: CDR1 MNHEY, CDR2 SVGAGI. The CDR3 extends over 15 amino acids. CDR3 amino acids: CASSYSEGLGYGYTF. CDR3 sequence (DNA): TGTGCCAGCAGTTACTCGGAGGGGCTAGGGTATGGCTACACCTTC.

Worth noting for this clone: Within the sample, other DNA sequences also encode this same CDR3. The chain uses TRBV6-1 and TRBJ2-7; 8 nucleotides align to TRBD1. CDR1 and CDR2 from the germline V gene are MNHNS and SASEGT. The CDR3 extends over 14 amino acids. With 3 bases clipped from V and 4 bases from J, the junction kept 5 bases outside the gene matches. CDR3: CASSESGQGYEQYF. CDR3 nucleotides: TGTGCCAGCAGTGAGAGCGGACAGGGATACGAGCAGTACTTC.

The J gene is TRBJ2-1, the V gene TRBV3-1 (or the pseudogene TRBV3-2); 8 bases align to TRBD1. V gave up 4 bases and J gave up 11 bases; unmatched junction bases: 4. This CDR3 comprises 12 residues. CDR1 LGHDT and CDR2 YNNKEL come from the germline V gene (reference sequence). The CDR3 loop reads CASSPTGGQQFF. CDR3 DNA sequence: TGTGCCAGCAGCCCTACAGGGGGTCAGCAGTTCTTC.

This clone turned up a few times. The rearrangement links TRBV7-8 to TRBJ2-1, with TRBD2 matching 13 bases. V gave up 1 base and J gave up 0 bases; unmatched junction bases: 3. This CDR3 spans 18 amino acids. Germline V CDR1 and CDR2: SGHVS, FQNEAQ. For the CDR3, the DNA is TGTGCCAGCAGCTTAGGACTAGCGGGGGGCCGCTCCTACAATGAGCAGTTCTTC. It encodes CASSLGLAGGRSYNEQFF.

This chain connects TRBV9 to TRBJ1-4; weak D call: TRBD1 (5 bases). CDR1 SGDLS and CDR2 YYNGEE come from the germline V gene. V was shortened by 3 bases and J by 7 bases, with 10 bases between the two germline ends. This CDR3 is 13 amino acids long. As DNA, the CDR3 is TGTGCCAGCAGCGGGGGTACAGGTGAAAAACTGTTTTTT. Encoded protein: CASSGGTGEKLFF.

The chain links TRBV7-2 to TRBJ1-3, with D uncertain. Trimming took 4 bases from V and 5 from J, leaving 6 bases between them. Germline V gene lookup returns CDR1 SGHTA and CDR2 FQGNSA. This CDR3 has 12 residues. The CDR3 is CASSSVRNTIYF. CDR3 bases: TGTGCCAGCAGCTCTGTCCGAAACACCATATATTTT.

The chain joins TRBV27 to TRBJ2-3; TRBD1 aligns across 7 bases. V was pared by 5 bases and J by 2 bases, with 13 bases of the junction left unmatched. The germline V gene has CDR1 MNHEY and CDR2 SMNVEV (reference sequence). The CDR3 length is 17 residues. As DNA, the CDR3 is TGTGCCAGCAGTAGACAGGGTGTAATCGGAAACACAGATACGCAGTATTTT. This translates into CASSRQGVIGNTDTQYF.

The chain employs TRBV4-1 and TRBJ1-1; 8 bases align to TRBD1. V lost 1 base and J lost 0; bases outside the gene matches: 10. The CDR3 is 18 residues long. The germline CDR1 and CDR2 sequences are MGHRA and YSYEKL. CDR3 in amino acids: CASSQGQGATTLNTEAFF. In nucleotides, the CDR3 is TGCGCCAGCAGCCAAGGGCAGGGGGCTACGACTCTGAACACTGAAGCTTTCTTT.

The chain employs TRBV10-1 and TRBJ2-2, with D perhaps TRBD1 (5 bases). This CDR3 spans 12 amino acids. Trimming took 5 bases from V and 5 from J, leaving 6 bases between them. Germline V gene data show CDR1 as WNHNN and CDR2 as SYGVQD (reference sequence). CDR3 sequence: CASSSGTGELFF. The CDR3 DNA reads as TGCGCCAGCAGTTCAGGGACCGGGGAGCTGTTTTTT.

V is TRBV6-5 and J is TRBJ1-2; a weak D match, TRBD1 (5 bases). CDR3 length equals 15 residues. Trimming cost V 5 bases and J 4 bases, with 17 bases left between them. Germline lookup yields CDR1 MNHEY and CDR2 SVGAGI. CDR3 in DNA: TGTGCCAGCAGTCTACAGGTCTCTGGAATCTATGGCTACACCTTC. It translates to CASSLQVSGIYGYTF.

This rearrangement joins TRBV5-4 to TRBJ1-2; 8 bases are a match to TRBD1. Unmatched junction bases numbered 13, after V lost 4 bases and J lost 8 bases. The V gene's germline CDR1 is SGHNT and CDR2 YYREEE (reference sequence). The CDR3 is 15 amino acids. Here the CDR3 reads CASSLGQGEAKGYTF. The CDR3 nucleotides read TGTGCCAGCAGCCTAGGACAGGGTGAGGCGAAAGGCTACACCTTC. The complete variable domain, with remaining parts taken from reference TRBV5-4 and TRBJ1-2, reads ETGVTQSPTHLIKTRGQQVTLRCSSQSGHNTVSWYQQALGQGPQFIFQYYREEENGRGNFPPRFSGLQFPNYSSELNVNALELDDSALYLCASSLGQGEAKGYTFGSGTRLTVV.

The chain recombines TRBV9 with TRBJ2-2; 7 bases align to TRBD2. V trimming: 3 bases; J trimming: 7 bases; junction bases outside the gene matches: 12. The CDR3 length is 16 residues. CDR1 is SGDLS, CDR2 YYNGEE, per germline. The CDR3 DNA reads as TGTGCCAGCAGCGCCTTCCTGCGGGGGAGCGGCGGGGAGCTGTTTTTT. This encodes CASSAFLRGSGGELFF. The complete variable domain, with remaining parts taken from reference TRBV9 and TRBJ2-2, reads DSGVTQTPKHLITATGQRVTLRCSPRSGDLSVYWYQQSLDQGLQFLIQYYNGEERAKGNILERFSAQQFPDLHSELNLSSLELGDSALYFCASSAFLRGSGGELFFGEGSRLTVL.

The J gene is TRBJ1-5, the V gene TRBV7-9, with D unclear. Trimming removed 5 bases from V and 0 bases from J, with 5 bases in between. CDR3 size: 13 residues. The V gene's germline CDR1 is SEHNR and CDR2 FQNEAQ (reference sequence). Written as DNA, the CDR3 is TGTGCCAGCAGCCACAATAGCAATCAGCCCCAGCATTTT. Translation: CASSHNSNQPQHF.

V is TRBV27 and J is TRBJ1-5; TRBD1 matches at 7 bases. This CDR3 contains 13 residues. Germline CDR1 is MNHEY and CDR2 is SMNVEV (reference sequence). The V and J ends lost 7 bases and 4 bases, in that order; junction bases with no gene match: 4. CDR3 residues: CASKMTGNQPQHF. The CDR3 DNA reads TGTGCCAGCAAAATGACAGGGAATCAGCCCCAGCATTTT.